Below are 9 T cell receptor beta chains sequenced from a single sample in a study of shared T cell receptors in the human thymus (dated by TCRdb to about 2021). The library was made by the immunoSEQ multiplex PCR assay. Held by TCRdb, this immuneACCESS table contains in-frame sequences only and omits some clones. Under half of the omission traces to an unresolved V gene where checked; the cause of the rest is unknown. This sample is represented by hundreds of thousands of clones; approximately 80% of them were singletons. The ten largest clones add up to about 0.012% of the sample. A further study also used this sample, focusing on human thymus T cells.

The sample was thymocytes. These receptors all stem from a boy under two years old with a congenital heart defect. Donor details come from another sample of the same person, matched by shared clones.

This rearrangement joins TRBV25-1 to TRBJ2-3; 7 nucleotides agree with TRBD1. V trimming: 5 bases; J trimming: 4 bases; junction bases outside the gene matches: 15. Per germline, CDR1 MGHDK and CDR2 SYGVNS. CDR3 length: 17 amino acids. The CDR3 DNA reads TGTGCCAGCAGTTTTGCCCAAAGACAGGGTGTGTCAGATACGCAGTATTTT. Encoded protein: CASSFAQRQGVSDTQYF.

V is TRBV6-6 and J is TRBJ1-2; perhaps TRBD1 as D (5 bases). Germline V gene lookup returns CDR1 MNHNY and CDR2 SVGAGI (reference sequence). This CDR3 region has 14 residues. Trimming pared 8 bases from V and 5 bases from J, leaving 18 bases between. The CDR3 reads CASHTLGGRYGYTF. As DNA, the CDR3 is TGTGCCAGCCACACACTGGGGGGGAGATATGGCTACACCTTC.

The table lists this clone with a few counts. The V and J genes are TRBV10-3 and TRBJ2-7, with 9 bases aligning to TRBD1. The trim removed 2 bases at V and 4 bases at J, leaving 0 bases unmatched. Germline values: CDR1 ENHRY, CDR2 SYGVKD. The CDR3 is 13 residues long. The CDR3, as DNA: TGTGCCATCAGTGAGGGACAGGGGTACGAGCAGTACTTC. Translation gives CAISEGQGYEQYF.

V and J are TRBV5-1 and TRBJ1-2; 9 bases are a match to TRBD1. Per the germline V gene, CDR1 is SGHRS and CDR2 is YFSETQ. Losses at the gene ends were 4 bases for V and 4 bases for J; bases not matched to a gene: 5. The length of the CDR3 is 14 residues. CDR3 sequence: CASSTGQGSYGYTF. The CDR3 region has the DNA TGCGCCAGCAGCACGGGACAGGGTTCCTATGGCTACACCTTC.

The chain uses TRBV6-4 and TRBJ2-2, with TRBD2 matching 11 bases. CDR3 length: 16 residues. The trim removed 7 bases at V and 4 bases at J, leaving 8 bases unmatched. CDR1 is MRHNA, CDR2 SNTAGT, per germline. The CDR3, as DNA: TGTGCCAGCACCAACACTAGCGGGAGTTCCACCGGGGAGCTGTTTTTT. Amino acids: CASTNTSGSSTGELFF.

The chain uses TRBV5-1 and TRBJ2-6; perhaps TRBD2 as D (6 bases). CDR3 length: 16 amino acids. Germline assignment: CDR1 SGHRS and CDR2 YFSETQ. V was clipped by 4 bases and J by 1 base, with 12 bases between them. In DNA, the CDR3 is TGCGCCAGCAGCCCAGGGACTGGTTCTGGGGCCAACGTCCTGACTTTC. Its translation is CASSPGTGSGANVLTF.

The rearrangement joins TRBV28 to TRBJ2-1; tentatively, D is TRBD2 (6 bases). The V gene's germline CDR1 is MDHEN and CDR2 SYDVKM. V was pared by 4 bases and J by 7 bases, with 26 bases between. The CDR3 totals 18 residues. DNA of the CDR3: TGTGCCAGCAGTTCTCCAGTCCAGCGGGCCTCATACTTGAATGAGCAGTTCTTC. Translation: CASSSPVQRASYLNEQFF.

The V call is TRBV28, the J call TRBJ1-4; D is unresolved. This CDR3 has 13 residues. The germline CDR1 and CDR2 sequences are MDHEN and SYDVKM. Trimming left V 6 bases short and J 7 bases short, with 12 bases between. CDR3 coding DNA: TGTGCCAGCAGCCGTGGGCTCTGTGAAAAACTGTTTTTT. It translates to CASSRGLCEKLFF.

The J gene is TRBJ2-3, the V gene TRBV10-3; 7 bases are shared with TRBD2. CDR3 size: 18 residues. V was pared by 0 bases and J by 0 bases, with 9 bases of the junction left unmatched. Germline values: CDR1 ENHRY, CDR2 SYGVKD. CDR3 sequence reads: CAISESIASGTSTDTQYF. CDR3 DNA: TGTGCCATCAGTGAGTCGATCGCTAGCGGAACTAGCACAGATACGCAGTATTTT.